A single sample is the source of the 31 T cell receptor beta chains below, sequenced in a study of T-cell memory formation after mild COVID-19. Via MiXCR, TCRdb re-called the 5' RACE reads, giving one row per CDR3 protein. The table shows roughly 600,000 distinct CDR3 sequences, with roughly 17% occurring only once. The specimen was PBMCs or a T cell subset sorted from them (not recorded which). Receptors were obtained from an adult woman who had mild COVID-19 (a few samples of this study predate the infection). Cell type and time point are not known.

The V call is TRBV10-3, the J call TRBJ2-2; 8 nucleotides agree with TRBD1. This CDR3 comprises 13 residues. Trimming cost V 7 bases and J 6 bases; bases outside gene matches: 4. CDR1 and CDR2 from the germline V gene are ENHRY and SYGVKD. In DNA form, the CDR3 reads TGTGCCATCAACCCACAGGGGGCCGGGGAGCTGTTTTTT. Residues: CAINPQGAGELFF.

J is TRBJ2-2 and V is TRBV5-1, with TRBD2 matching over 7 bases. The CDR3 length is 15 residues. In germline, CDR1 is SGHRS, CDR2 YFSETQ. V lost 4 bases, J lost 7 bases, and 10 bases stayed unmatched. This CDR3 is CASSRTSRIDGELFF. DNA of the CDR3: TGCGCCAGCAGCCGGACTAGTAGAATCGACGGGGAGCTGTTTTTT.

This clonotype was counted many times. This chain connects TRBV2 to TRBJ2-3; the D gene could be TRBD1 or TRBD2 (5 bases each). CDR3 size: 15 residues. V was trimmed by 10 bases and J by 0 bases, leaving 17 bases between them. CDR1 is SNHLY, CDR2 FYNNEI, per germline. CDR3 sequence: CAMKMGDYSTDTQYF. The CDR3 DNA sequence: TGTGCCATGAAAATGGGGGATTATAGCACAGATACGCAGTATTTT.

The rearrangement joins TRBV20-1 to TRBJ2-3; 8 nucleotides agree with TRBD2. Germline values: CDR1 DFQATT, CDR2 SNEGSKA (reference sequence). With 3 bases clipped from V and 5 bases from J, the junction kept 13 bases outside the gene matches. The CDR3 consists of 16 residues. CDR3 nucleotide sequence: TGCAGTGCTAGTCGTTTTGGTGCGGGAGGAGTAGATACGCAGTATTTT. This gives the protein CSASRFGAGGVDTQYF.

In nucleotides, the CDR3 is TGTGCCAGCAGCCACCGGACGGCTCAAGAGACCCAGTACTTC. Residues: CASSHRTAQETQYF. This chain links TRBV7-9 with TRBJ2-5; D is ambiguous. Germline assignment: CDR1 SEHNR and CDR2 FQNEAQ (reference sequence). The CDR3 has 14 residues. V lost 5 bases and J lost 2, with 12 bases in between.

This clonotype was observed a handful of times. The CDR3 DNA sequence: TGTGCCAGCAGTTGGGACAGAATGAACACTGAAGCTTTCTTT. It translates to CASSWDRMNTEAFF. The chain is built from TRBV12-3 or TRBV12-4 and TRBJ1-1; 7 bases are shared with TRBD1. J gave up 0 bases and V 4 bases, and 2 bases lay outside the gene matches. CDR3 length: 14 residues.

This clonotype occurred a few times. The CDR3 reads CASSQGRGGTYEQYF. CDR3 nucleotide sequence: TGCGCCAGCAGCCAAGGGCGCGGAGGGACCTACGAGCAGTACTTC. The J gene is TRBJ2-7, the V gene TRBV4-3; D might be TRBD2 (6 bases). Germline lookup yields CDR1 LGHNA and CDR2 YSLEER. The CDR3 covers 15 residues. V shed 1 base and J shed 2 bases, with 12 bases lying between them.

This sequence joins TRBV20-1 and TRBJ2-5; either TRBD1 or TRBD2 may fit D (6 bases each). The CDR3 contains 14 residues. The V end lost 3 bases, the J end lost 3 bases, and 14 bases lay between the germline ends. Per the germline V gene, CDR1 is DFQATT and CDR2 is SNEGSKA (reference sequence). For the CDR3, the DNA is TGCAGTGCTAGGCGGGGACACCAAAAAGAGACCCAGTACTTC. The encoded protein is CSARRGHQKETQYF.

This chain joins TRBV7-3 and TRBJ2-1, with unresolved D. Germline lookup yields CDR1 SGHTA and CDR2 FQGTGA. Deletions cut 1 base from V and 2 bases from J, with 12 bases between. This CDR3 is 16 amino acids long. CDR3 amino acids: CASSLSRFFTYNEQFF. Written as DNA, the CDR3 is TGTGCCAGCAGCTTAAGTCGGTTCTTCACCTACAATGAGCAGTTCTTC.

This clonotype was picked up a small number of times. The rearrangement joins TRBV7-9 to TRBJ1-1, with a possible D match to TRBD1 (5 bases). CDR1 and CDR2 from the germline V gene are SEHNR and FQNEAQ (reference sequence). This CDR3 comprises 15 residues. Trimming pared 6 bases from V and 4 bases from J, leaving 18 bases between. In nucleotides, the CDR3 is TGTGCCAGCAGTTCAAGAGGCTGGGGACGCACTGAAGCTTTCTTT. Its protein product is CASSSRGWGRTEAFF.

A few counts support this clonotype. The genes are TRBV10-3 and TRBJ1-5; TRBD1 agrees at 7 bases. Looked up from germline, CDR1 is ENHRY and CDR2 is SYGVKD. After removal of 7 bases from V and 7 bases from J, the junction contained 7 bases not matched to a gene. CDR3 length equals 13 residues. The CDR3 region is CAINGRGNQPQHF. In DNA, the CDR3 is TGTGCCATCAACGGCAGGGGGAACCAGCCCCAGCATTTT.

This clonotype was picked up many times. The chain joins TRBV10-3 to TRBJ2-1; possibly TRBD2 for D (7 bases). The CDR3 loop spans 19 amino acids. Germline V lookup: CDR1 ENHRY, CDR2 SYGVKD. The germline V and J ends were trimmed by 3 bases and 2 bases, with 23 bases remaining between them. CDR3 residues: CAISDPLGAERGTYNEQFF. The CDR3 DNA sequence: TGTGCCATCAGTGATCCTCTGGGGGCCGAGCGGGGAACCTACAATGAGCAGTTCTTC.

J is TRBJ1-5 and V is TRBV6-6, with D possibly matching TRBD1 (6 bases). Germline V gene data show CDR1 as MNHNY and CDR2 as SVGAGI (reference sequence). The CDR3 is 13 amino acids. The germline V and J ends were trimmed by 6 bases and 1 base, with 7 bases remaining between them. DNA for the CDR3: TGTGCCAGCAGCACAGGGAGCAATCAGCCCCAGCATTTT. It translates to CASSTGSNQPQHF.

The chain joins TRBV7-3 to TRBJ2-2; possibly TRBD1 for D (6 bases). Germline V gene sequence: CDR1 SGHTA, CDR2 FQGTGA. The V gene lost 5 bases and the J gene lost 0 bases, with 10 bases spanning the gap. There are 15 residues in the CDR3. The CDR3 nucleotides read TGTGCCAGCAGCCTACAGGGATCGAACACCGGGGAGCTGTTTTTT. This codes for CASSLQGSNTGELFF.

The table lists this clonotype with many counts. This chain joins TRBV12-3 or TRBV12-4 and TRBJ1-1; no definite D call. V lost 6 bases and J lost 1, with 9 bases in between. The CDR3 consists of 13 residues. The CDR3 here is CASSFPGNTEAFF. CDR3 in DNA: TGTGCCAGCAGCTTCCCTGGGAACACTGAAGCTTTCTTT.

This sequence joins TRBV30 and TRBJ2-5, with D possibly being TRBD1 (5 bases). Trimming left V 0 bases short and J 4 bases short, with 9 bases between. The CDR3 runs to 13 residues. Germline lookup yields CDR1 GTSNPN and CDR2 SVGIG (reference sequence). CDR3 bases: TGTGCCTGGAGTGTAGACAGCACAGAGACCCAGTACTTC. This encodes CAWSVDSTETQYF.

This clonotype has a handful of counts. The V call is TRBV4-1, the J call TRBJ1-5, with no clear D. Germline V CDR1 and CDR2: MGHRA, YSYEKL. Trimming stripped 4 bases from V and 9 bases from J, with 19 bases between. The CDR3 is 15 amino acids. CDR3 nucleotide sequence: TGCGCCAGCAGCCCGATAACGGGTCCAGCGCGGCCCCAGCATTTT. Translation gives CASSPITGPARPQHF.

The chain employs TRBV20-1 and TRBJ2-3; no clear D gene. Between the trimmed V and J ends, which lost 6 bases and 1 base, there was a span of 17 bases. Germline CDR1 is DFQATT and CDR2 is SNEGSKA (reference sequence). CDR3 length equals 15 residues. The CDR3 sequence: CSALTTRLGTDTQYF. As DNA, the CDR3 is TGCAGTGCACTTACAACGAGGTTGGGCACAGATACGCAGTATTTT.

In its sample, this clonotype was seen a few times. CDR3 nucleotides: TGTGCCAGTAGTATAGATCGTACAGGGTACTACGAGCAGTACTTC. Translating gives CASSIDRTGYYEQYF. The rearrangement joins TRBV19 to TRBJ2-7, with a weak D call TRBD1 (6 bases). The CDR3 covers 15 residues. Germline loops: CDR1 LNHDA, CDR2 SQIVND (reference sequence). V lost 0 bases, J lost 3 bases, and 12 bases lay in between.

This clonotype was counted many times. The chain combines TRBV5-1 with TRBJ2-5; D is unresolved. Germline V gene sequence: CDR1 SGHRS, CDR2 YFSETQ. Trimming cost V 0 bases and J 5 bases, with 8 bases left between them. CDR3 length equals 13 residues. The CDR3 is CASSLDERETQYF. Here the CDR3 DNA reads TGCGCCAGCAGCTTGGACGAGAGGGAGACCCAGTACTTC.

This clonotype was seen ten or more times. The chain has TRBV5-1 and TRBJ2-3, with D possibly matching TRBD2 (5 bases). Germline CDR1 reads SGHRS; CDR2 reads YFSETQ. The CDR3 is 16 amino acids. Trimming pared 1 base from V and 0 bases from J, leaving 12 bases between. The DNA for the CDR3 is TGCGCCAGCAGCTTGTCGGGGTTTCCTAGCACAGATACGCAGTATTTT. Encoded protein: CASSLSGFPSTDTQYF.

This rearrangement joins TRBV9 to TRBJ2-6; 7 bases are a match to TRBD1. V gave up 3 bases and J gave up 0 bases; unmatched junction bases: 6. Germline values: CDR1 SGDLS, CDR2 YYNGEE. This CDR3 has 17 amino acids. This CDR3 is CASSAGQVSSGANVLTF. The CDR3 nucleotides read TGTGCCAGCAGCGCCGGACAGGTTAGCTCTGGGGCCAACGTCCTGACTTTC.

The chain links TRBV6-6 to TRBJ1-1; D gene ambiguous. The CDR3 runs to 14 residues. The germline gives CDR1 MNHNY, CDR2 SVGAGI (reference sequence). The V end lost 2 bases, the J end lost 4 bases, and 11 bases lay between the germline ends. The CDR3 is CASSYPEVATEAFF. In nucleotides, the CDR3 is TGTGCCAGCAGTTACCCCGAGGTTGCCACTGAAGCTTTCTTT.

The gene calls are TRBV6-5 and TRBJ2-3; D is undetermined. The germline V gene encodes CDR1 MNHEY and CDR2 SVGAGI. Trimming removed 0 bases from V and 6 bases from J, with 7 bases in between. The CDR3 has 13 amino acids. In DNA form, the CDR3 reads TGTGCCAGCAGTTACTCGATTGGGGATACGCAGTATTTT. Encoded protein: CASSYSIGDTQYF.

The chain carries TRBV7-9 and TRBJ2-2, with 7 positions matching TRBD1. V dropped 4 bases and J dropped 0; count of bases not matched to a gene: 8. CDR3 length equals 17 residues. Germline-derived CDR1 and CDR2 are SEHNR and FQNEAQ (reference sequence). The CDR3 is CASSYQVTGPNTGELFF. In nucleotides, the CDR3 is TGTGCCAGCAGCTATCAAGTGACAGGGCCGAACACCGGGGAGCTGTTTTTT.

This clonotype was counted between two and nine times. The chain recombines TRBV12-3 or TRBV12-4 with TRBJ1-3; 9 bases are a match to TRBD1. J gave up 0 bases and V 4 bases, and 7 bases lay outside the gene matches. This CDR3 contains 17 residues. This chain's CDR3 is CASSWGQGLLSGNTIYF. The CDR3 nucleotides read TGTGCCAGCAGTTGGGGACAGGGTTTACTCTCTGGAAACACCATATATTTT.

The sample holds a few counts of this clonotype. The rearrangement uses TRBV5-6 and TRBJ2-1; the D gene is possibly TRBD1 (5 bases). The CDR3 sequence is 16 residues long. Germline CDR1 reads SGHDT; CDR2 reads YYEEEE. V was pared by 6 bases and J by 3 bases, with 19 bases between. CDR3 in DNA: TGTGCCAGCACCCTTCCAGACGACAGCTTCTACAATGAGCAGTTCTTC. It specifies CASTLPDDSFYNEQFF.

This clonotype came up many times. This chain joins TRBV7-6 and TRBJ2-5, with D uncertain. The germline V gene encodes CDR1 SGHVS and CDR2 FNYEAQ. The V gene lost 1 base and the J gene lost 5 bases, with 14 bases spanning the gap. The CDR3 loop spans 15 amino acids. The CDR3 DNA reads TGTGCCAGCAGCTTAGGTTTCCTGGGGTCGGAGACCCAGTACTTC. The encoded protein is CASSLGFLGSETQYF.

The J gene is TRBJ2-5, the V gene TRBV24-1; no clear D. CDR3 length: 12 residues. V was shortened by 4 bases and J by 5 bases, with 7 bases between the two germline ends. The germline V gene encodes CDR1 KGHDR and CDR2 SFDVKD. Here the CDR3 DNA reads TGTGCCACCAGTGACCGTGGGGAGACCCAGTACTTC. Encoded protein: CATSDRGETQYF.

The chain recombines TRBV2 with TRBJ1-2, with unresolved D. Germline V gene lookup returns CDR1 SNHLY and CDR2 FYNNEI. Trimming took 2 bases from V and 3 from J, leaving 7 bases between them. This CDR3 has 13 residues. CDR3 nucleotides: TGTGCCAGCAGTGAATGGGCAGACTATGGCTACACCTTC. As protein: CASSEWADYGYTF.

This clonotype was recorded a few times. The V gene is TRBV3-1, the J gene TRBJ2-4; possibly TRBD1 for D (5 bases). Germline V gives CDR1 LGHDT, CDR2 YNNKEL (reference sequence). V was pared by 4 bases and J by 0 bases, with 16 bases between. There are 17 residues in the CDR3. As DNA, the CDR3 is TGTGCCAGCAGCCCAGATCCCAGGGATTTAGCCAAAAACATTCAGTACTTC. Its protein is CASSPDPRDLAKNIQYF.